These 21 T cell receptor beta chains were sequenced from one sample in a study of beta chain features in type 1 diabetes. Antigens for these TCRs are unknown. Whole-study results and caveats: The study found moderately but significantly shorter TCRB CDR3s in all four CD4+ subsets of Type 1 diabetes patients.

The study reverse transcribed the entire isolated RNA, so it sequenced expressed TCRB transcripts. The method was immunoSEQ multiplex PCR; TCRdb's version includes in-frame clones alone and lacks a portion of them. The sample records under 350,000 clones, about 24% being singletons. Sequences were obtained from naive CD4+ T cells from blood. The receptors originated from a woman between 25 and 40 years old with type 1 diabetes.

V usage is TRBV25-1 and J usage is TRBJ1-1; TRBD1 might be the D (6 bases). There are 15 residues in the CDR3. Germline assignment: CDR1 MGHDK and CDR2 SYGVNS. V dropped 2 bases and J dropped 2 bases, with 12 bases sitting between them. The CDR3 DNA is TGTGCCAGCAGTGAACATAGGGGGATAAACACTGAAGCTTTCTTT. It encodes CASSEHRGINTEAFF. The variable domain in full, completed from reference TRBV25-1 and TRBJ1-1, reads EADIYQTPRYLVIGTGKKITLECSQTMGHDKMYWYQQDPGMELHLIHYSYGVNSTEKGDLSSESTVSRIRTEHFPLTLESARPSHTSQYLCASSEHRGINTEAFFGQGTRLTVV.

A note on this clone: The same CDR3 is also encoded by other DNA sequences in this sample. The chain employs TRBV29-1 and TRBJ1-5, with 10 positions matching TRBD1. The V gene end was trimmed by 4 bases and the J gene end by 7 bases; junction bases not matched to a gene: 1. This CDR3 region has 12 residues. Germline V gene lookup returns CDR1 SQVTM and CDR2 ANQGSEA. This CDR3 is CSVGTGGQPQHF. In DNA form, the CDR3 reads TGCAGCGTTGGGACAGGGGGACAGCCCCAGCATTTT.

In its sample, this clone was seen a few times. The J gene is TRBJ1-1, the V gene TRBV6-5, with TRBD1 identical over 9 bases. V lost 7 bases, J lost 8 bases, and 5 bases stayed unmatched. CDR3 length equals 12 residues. Per germline, CDR1 MNHEY and CDR2 SVGAGI. The CDR3 DNA reads TGTGCCAGCAAAAGACAGGGGGGAGAAGCTTTCTTT. This encodes CASKRQGGEAFF.

This clone showed up just a few times. The sample contains more than one DNA sequence encoding this CDR3. The rearrangement uses TRBV7-9 and TRBJ1-1; unclear D gene. There are 11 residues in the CDR3. The V and J ends lost 2 bases and 4 bases respectively, with 2 bases between them. The germline V gene encodes CDR1 SEHNR and CDR2 FQNEAQ (reference sequence). CDR3 sequence (DNA): TGTGCCAGCAGCTTACTCACTGAAGCTTTCTTT. Translating it yields CASSLLTEAFF.

The table lists this clone with a few counts. The rearrangement links TRBV29-1 to TRBJ1-2, with 8 bases identical to TRBD1. Germline CDR1 SQVTM, CDR2 ANQGSEA. This CDR3 has 13 amino acids. The ends lost 2 bases at V and 7 bases at J; junction bases unmatched: 6. The CDR3 region has the DNA TGCAGCGTTGAAACTCAGGGGGCGGTTGGCTACACCTTC. This encodes CSVETQGAVGYTF.

The chain employs TRBV29-1 and TRBJ2-7; D is unresolved. Germline V gene data show CDR1 as SQVTM and CDR2 as ANQGSEA. Trimming removed 1 base from V and 7 bases from J, with 14 bases in between. This CDR3 contains 13 residues. The DNA of the CDR3 is TGCAGCGTTGAAGCACCGCAGGATGCGGAGCAGTACTTC. Its protein is CSVEAPQDAEQYF.

This clone has just a few counts. The chain uses TRBV19 and TRBJ1-2; a possible D gene is TRBD1 (6 bases). V lost 6 bases and J 8 bases, leaving 19 bases between the germline ends. The CDR3 totals 14 residues. The germline CDR1 and CDR2 sequences are LNHDA and SQIVND (reference sequence). In DNA form, the CDR3 reads TGTGCCAGTAGGCCAGACGACAGGCTCGGAGGCTACACCTTC. This encodes CASRPDDRLGGYTF.

This chain joins TRBV2 and TRBJ1-4; D uncertain. CDR1 is SNHLY, CDR2 FYNNEI, per germline. V was cut by 8 bases and J by 8 bases, with 9 bases left in between. The CDR3 runs 11 residues. CDR3 region: CASSTREKLFF. The CDR3 DNA reads TGTGCCAGCTCCACCAGAGAAAAACTGTTTTTT. The complete variable domain, with remaining parts taken from reference TRBV2 and TRBJ1-4, reads EPEVTQTPSHQVTQMGQEVILRCVPISNHLYFYWYRQILGQKVEFLVSFYNNEISEKSEIFDDQFSVERPDGSNFTLKIRSTKLEDSAMYFCASSTREKLFFGSGTQLSVL.

The chain links TRBV30 to TRBJ1-2; 8 bases map to TRBD1. The CDR3 totals 12 residues. The ends lost 3 bases at V and 8 bases at J; junction bases unmatched: 5. Germline V lookup: CDR1 GTSNPN, CDR2 SVGIG (reference sequence). The CDR3: CAWSLTGEGYTF. The CDR3, as DNA: TGTGCCTGGAGCTTGACAGGGGAAGGCTACACCTTC.

In DNA, the CDR3 is TGTGCCAGCAGCCGCTACAATGAGCAGTTCTTC. Amino acid sequence: CASSRYNEQFF. V and J are TRBV11-2 and TRBJ2-1; D remains ambiguous. The ends were cut back, 5 bases at V and 3 bases at J, with 2 bases in the middle. Germline V gene data show CDR1 as SGHAT and CDR2 as FQNNGV. The CDR3 extends over 11 amino acids.

This clone came up a few times. V is TRBV29-1 and J is TRBJ2-3, with 16 positions matching TRBD2. The CDR3 contains 17 residues. The germline V gene encodes CDR1 SQVTM and CDR2 ANQGSEA. Losses at the gene ends were 2 bases for V and 1 base for J; bases not matched to a gene: 3. The CDR3 sequence: CSVESGLAGGGTDTQYF. CDR3 in DNA: TGCAGCGTTGAATCGGGACTAGCGGGAGGGGGCACAGATACGCAGTATTTT.

J is TRBJ1-2 and V is TRBV28, with D maybe TRBD1 (6 bases). Germline CDR1 MDHEN, CDR2 SYDVKM. Trimming cost V 6 bases and J 1 base, with 9 bases left between them. The CDR3 is 13 residues long. For the CDR3, the DNA is TGTGCCAGCAGCTTGGACAGTAACTATGGCTACACCTTC. This encodes CASSLDSNYGYTF.

The chain combines TRBV6-5 with TRBJ2-7; D possibly corresponds to TRBD1 (6 bases). The V end lost 5 bases, the J end lost 6 bases, and 11 bases lay between the germline ends. Germline loops: CDR1 MNHEY, CDR2 SVGAGI. CDR3 length: 12 amino acids. CDR3 amino acids: CASSRRGGEQYF. CDR3 DNA: TGTGCCAGCAGTCGCAGGGGTGGCGAGCAGTACTTC.

This clone was counted a few times. V is TRBV5-4 and J is TRBJ2-1; D possibly corresponds to TRBD2 (7 bases). The CDR3 covers 16 residues. Trimming cost V 4 bases and J 8 bases, with 22 bases left between them. The germline V gene has CDR1 SGHNT and CDR2 YYREEE (reference sequence). The CDR3 sequence: CASSPGLGEGEDEQFF. The CDR3 DNA sequence: TGTGCCAGCAGCCCAGGGTTGGGGGAGGGGGAGGATGAGCAGTTCTTC.

V usage is TRBV2 and J usage is TRBJ2-2, with D uncertain. This CDR3 contains 13 residues. V lost 6 bases and J 5 bases, leaving 10 bases between the germline ends. Germline loops: CDR1 SNHLY, CDR2 FYNNEI. CDR3: CASRFLNTGELFF. In DNA form, the CDR3 reads TGTGCCAGCAGATTCCTTAATACCGGGGAGCTGTTTTTT.

The chain combines TRBV7-9 with TRBJ1-1; 7 nucleotides align to TRBD1. The CDR3 sequence is 14 residues long. The germline V gene has CDR1 SEHNR and CDR2 FQNEAQ (reference sequence). V was clipped by 2 bases and J by 1 base; unmatched bases: 1. The chain's CDR3 is CASSLRTGNTEAFF. CDR3 nucleotides: TGTGCCAGCAGCTTAAGGACAGGGAACACTGAAGCTTTCTTT.

The rearrangement uses TRBV5-6 and TRBJ1-4; 9 nucleotides line up with TRBD1. CDR1 is SGHDT, CDR2 YYEEEE, per germline. The length of the CDR3 is 14 residues. Trimming removed 5 bases from V and 5 bases from J; junction bases left unmatched: 4. The CDR3 bases are TGTGCCAGCAGTCGGACAGGGGACAATGAAAAACTGTTTTTT. Protein product: CASSRTGDNEKLFF. The full variable domain, in which reference TRBV5-6 and TRBJ1-4 provide the parts outside the CDR3, is DAGVTQSPTHLIKTRGQQVTLRCSPKSGHDTVSWYQQALGQGPQFIFQYYEEEERQRGNFPDRFSGHQFPNYSSELNVNALLLGDSALYLCASSRTGDNEKLFFGSGTQLSVL.

The CDR3 sequence: CASSPGGTGGSYEQYF. In DNA, the CDR3 is TGTGCCAGCTCACCAGGCGGGACAGGGGGATCCTACGAGCAGTACTTC. This chain links TRBV18 with TRBJ2-7; 11 positions match TRBD1. The CDR3 runs to 16 residues. CDR1 and CDR2 from the germline V gene are KGHSH and LQKENI. V lost 2 bases to trimming and J lost 1 base; unmatched junction nucleotides: 4.

The genes are TRBV5-4 and TRBJ2-7, with TRBD1 matching 7 bases. Looked up from germline, CDR1 is SGHNT and CDR2 is YYREEE (reference sequence). Trimming removed 4 bases from V and 3 bases from J; junction bases left unmatched: 10. The CDR3 has 15 residues. CDR3 DNA sequence: TGTGCCAGCAGCACGGCCGGGACAGCGGACTACGAGCAGTACTTC. It codes for CASSTAGTADYEQYF.

This clone showed up just a few times. V is TRBV30 and J is TRBJ1-1; no clear D gene. Germline V gives CDR1 GTSNPN, CDR2 SVGIG (reference sequence). The CDR3 is 13 amino acids. V lost 3 bases and J lost 0, with 8 bases in between. CDR3 bases: TGTGCCTGGAGAGAGAGTCTGAACACTGAAGCTTTCTTT. It encodes CAWRESLNTEAFF. The full variable domain, with the rest looked up from reference TRBV30 and TRBJ1-1, is SQTIHQWPATLVQPVGSPLSLECTVEGTSNPNLYWYRQAAGRGLQLLFYSVGIGQISSEVPQNLSASRPQDRQFILSSKKLLLSDSGFYLCAWRESLNTEAFFGQGTRLTVV.

The J gene is TRBJ2-1, the V gene TRBV7-3; 7 bases fit TRBD1. Germline values: CDR1 SGHTA, CDR2 FQGTGA. The CDR3 is made up of 15 amino acids. V lost 5 bases, J lost 4 bases, and 8 bases stayed unmatched. DNA for the CDR3: TGTGCCAGCAGCGCCTCCGGGACAGTATACAATGAGCAGTTCTTC. Amino acids: CASSASGTVYNEQFF.